Below are 9 T cell receptor beta chains sequenced from a single sample in a study of T cells in Graves' hyperthyroidism and ophthalmopathy. RNA transcripts provided the source from which TCR beta CDR3 regions were amplified. First-round RT-PCR with HTBI primers amplified the TCR CDR3 region. In TCRdb, the multiplex PCR reads were re-called with MiXCR into one record per CDR3 protein. The profile shows approximately 500,000 distinct CDR3 sequences, about 45% of them singletons. The sample consisted of peripheral blood or thyroid tissue (not recorded which). These receptors originate from a young woman with Graves' hyperthyroidism.

This rearrangement joins TRBV20-1 to TRBJ2-7, with D tentatively TRBD2 (5 bases). CDR1 and CDR2 (germline): DFQATT, SNEGSKA (reference sequence). CDR3 length: 12 amino acids. V lost 1 base and J 5 bases, leaving 9 bases between the germline ends. The CDR3 nucleotides are TGCAGTGCTAGAGTGCTGGAGGACGAGCAGTACTTC. This sequence encodes CSARVLEDEQYF.

The rearrangement uses TRBV25-1 and TRBJ1-2; 10 positions match TRBD1. Germline V gene sequence: CDR1 MGHDK, CDR2 SYGVNS. Trimming removed 8 bases from V and 8 bases from J; junction bases left unmatched: 8. There are 13 residues in the CDR3. The CDR3: CASGGQGGFGYTF. The CDR3 coding sequence is TGTGCCAGCGGTGGACAGGGGGGGTTCGGCTACACCTTC.

As to this clonotype: Mismatch with germline at one junction end may stem from a read error. This sequence joins TRBV7-2 and TRBJ2-5; D tentatively reads TRBD1 or TRBD2 (5 bases each). The germline V gene has CDR1 SGHTA and CDR2 FQGNSA. The CDR3 spans 14 residues. For the CDR3, the DNA is TGCGCCAGCAGCGTGGGACCGCTCCAAGAGACCCAGTACTTC. This encodes CASSVGPLQETQYF.

This clonotype showed up many times. The chain carries TRBV6-1 and TRBJ1-1; D is perhaps TRBD1 (5 bases). This CDR3 has 14 amino acids. CDR1 MNHNS and CDR2 SASEGT come from the germline V gene. Trimming pared 5 bases from V and 1 base from J, leaving 11 bases between. CDR3 sequence (DNA): TGTGCCAGCAGTCGGTGGGACGGGAACACTGAAGCTTTCTTT. This gives the protein CASSRWDGNTEAFF.

In this sample, this clonotype turned up many times. The chain recombines TRBV29-1 with TRBJ2-5; 10 nucleotides line up with TRBD2. J gave up 4 bases and V 4 bases, and 9 bases lay outside the gene matches. The CDR3 length is 15 residues. Germline V gene data show CDR1 as SQVTM and CDR2 as ANQGSEA. The CDR3, as DNA: TGCAGCGTTGGAGGACTAGCGGTACGGATAGAGACCCAGTACTTC. Protein product: CSVGGLAVRIETQYF.

The table lists this clonotype with a count of one. V usage is TRBV29-1 and J usage is TRBJ2-7; no clear D. This CDR3 contains 12 residues. Per germline, CDR1 SQVTM and CDR2 ANQGSEA. The V gene lost 8 bases and the J gene lost 1 base, with 12 bases spanning the gap. CDR3 DNA: TGCAGCACCCCGATACCATCCTACGAGCAGTACTTC. It encodes CSTPIPSYEQYF.

At least ten counts were recorded for this clonotype. The chain employs TRBV7-9 and TRBJ2-7; D is uncertain. Germline V lookup: CDR1 SEHNR, CDR2 FQNEAQ (reference sequence). This CDR3 comprises 12 residues. V was trimmed by 1 base and J by 7 bases, leaving 8 bases between them. CDR3 amino acids: CASSLEAVEQYF. CDR3 nucleotides: TGTGCCAGCAGCTTAGAGGCAGTGGAGCAGTACTTC. Drawing the rest from reference TRBV7-9 and TRBJ2-7, the complete variable domain is DTGVSQNPRHKITKRGQNVTFRCDPISEHNRLYWYRQTLGQGPEFLTYFQNEAQLEKSRLLSDRFSAERPKGSFSTLEIQRTEQGDSAMYLCASSLEAVEQYFGPGTRLTVT.

This clonotype was seen a handful of times. A much larger clone differs from this one at a single base, so this may be a read error. This chain uses TRBV20-1 with TRBJ1-1; D gene uncertain. This CDR3 has 9 amino acids. V dropped 5 bases and J dropped 10 bases, with 8 bases sitting between them. The germline V gene has CDR1 DFQATT and CDR2 SNEGSKA (reference sequence). DNA of the CDR3: TGCAGTGCTCCAACCTTAGCTTTCTTT. This codes for CSAPTLAFF.

The chain recombines TRBV20-1 with TRBJ1-6; 9 bases align to TRBD1. V was clipped by 1 base and J by 10 bases; unmatched bases: 8. This CDR3 region has 15 residues. CDR1 and CDR2 (germline): DFQATT, SNEGSKA (reference sequence). CDR3 DNA sequence: TGCAGTGCTAGAGGAGGACAGGGGACCAGGTCACCCCTCCACTTT. It codes for CSARGGQGTRSPLHF.